What follows describes a single TCR beta chain. This entry comes from a study of blood T cell repertoires in COVID-19. Across the study: Acute and convalescent COVID-19 specimens originated in the United States, Italy and Spain.

In the original workflow: Researchers report that nucleated cell counts were estimated from reference gene primer amplification. Sequencing was performed with immunoSEQ multiplex PCR; in TCRdb, only in-frame clones are kept and a portion is missing. The V and J calls and the clone size are those of that table, but D and trimming were determined from the DNA. The repertoire holds roughly 280,000 clones, with roughly 86% as singletons. Trimming pared 5 bases from V and 8 bases from J, leaving 10 bases between. The CDR3 has 12 amino acids. In germline, CDR1 is MNHEY, CDR2 SVGAGI. The specimen sequenced was peripheral blood. The chain uses TRBV6-5 and TRBJ2-1; D is perhaps TRBD1 (5 bases). This clonotype originated in a woman aged 60 to 75 with COVID-19, enrolled during active disease. Here the CDR3 reads CASSRGFDEQFF. DNA for the CDR3: TGTGCCAGCAGTAGGGGATTTGATGAGCAGTTCTTC.